This T cell receptor (beta chain) stems from a study of glioma-infiltrating T cells. Concerning this clonotype itself: Its antigen is unidentified.

TCR alpha and beta CDR3 regions were amplified from RNA using iRepertoire nested multiplex PCR. One-step reverse transcription and amplification started from approximately 100-400 ng of tissue mRNA or PBMC total RNA. Via MiXCR, TCRdb re-called the multiplex PCR reads, giving one row per CDR3 protein. This table holds roughly 200,000 distinct CDR3 sequences, about 47% found once. The ends were cut back, 5 bases at V and 0 bases at J, with 11 bases in the middle. CDR1 and CDR2 (germline): SEHNR, FQNEAQ (reference sequence). The CDR3 totals 15 residues. Study-wide points: Tissue and blood shared very few CDR3 sequences. Non-neoplastic patients had below-expected tissue-blood divergence, while all gliomas exceeded expectation.

The sequencing sample was made of glioma tissue, nonneoplastic brain tissue, or PBMCs (not recorded which). The rearrangement uses TRBV7-9 and TRBJ1-3; D is ambiguous. This TCR was recovered from a human donor with low-grade glioma or glioblastoma, undergoing nonglioma brain surgery, or in good health (not recorded which). The CDR3 DNA is TGTGCCAGCAGCCCCCTCAGCTTCTCTGGAAACACCATATATTTT. Its translation is CASSPLSFSGNTIYF.